This T cell receptor (beta chain) derives from a study of CD8 T cells in Susac syndrome. An input of about 0.5 to 1 ug of RNA was subjected to reverse transcription using random hexamers. Amplification of TCR beta CDR3 used immunoSEQ multiplex PCR across 54 Vbeta and 13 Jbeta. TCRdb reprocessed the immunoSEQ multiplex PCR reads with MiXCR, giving one entry per CDR3 protein. The repertoire includes approximately 120,000 distinct CDR3 sequences, over 85% of them detected once, and 0.087% sits in the top ten. The authors carried out high-throughput sequencing of TCR beta. They applied it to CD8+ and CD4+ T cells obtained from blood. Negative isolation yielded CD8+ and CD4+ T cells; FACS enriched TEMRA cells. Notes on the study in general: The study conceded that relatively few individuals underwent its TCR sequencing and HLA analysis.

A word on this clonotype: The antigen remains undetermined.

The CDR3 sequence is 15 residues long. J was trimmed by 5 bases and V by 7 bases; bases with no gene match: 12. The V gene's germline CDR1 is LNHDA and CDR2 SQIVND (reference sequence). The chain is built from TRBV19 and TRBJ1-1, with 8 nucleotides matching TRBD1. This TCR came from a human donor in good health. Sequenced sample: CD4+ T cells from PBMCs. CDR3 amino acids: CASTFDRGGGTEAFF. As DNA, the CDR3 is TGTGCCAGTACCTTTGACAGGGGCGGGGGGACTGAAGCTTTCTTT. Full variable domain (remainder filled in from reference TRBV19 and TRBJ1-1): DGGITQSPKYLFRKEGQNVTLSCEQNLNHDAMYWYRQDPGQGLRLIYYSQIVNDFQKGDIAEGYSVSREKKESFPLTVTSAQKNPTAFYLCASTFDRGGGTEAFFGQGTRLTVV.